The 8 T cell receptor beta chains reported below all come from one sample, sequenced in a study of blood T cell repertoires in COVID-19. Method: immunoSEQ multiplex PCR; TCRdb's copy keeps in-frame clones and lacks some. The table records 250,000 or so clones, approximately 84% of them present only once. The sequencing input was PBMCs or T cells enriched from blood (not recorded which). The receptors stem from a man aged 60 to 69 who had recovered from COVID-19.

In this sample, this clone turned up once. The chain couples TRBV19 to TRBJ1-6; 7 bases align to TRBD1. V lost 6 bases to trimming and J lost 7 bases; unmatched junction nucleotides: 6. The CDR3 has 14 residues. Per the germline V gene, CDR1 is LNHDA and CDR2 is SQIVND (reference sequence). The CDR3 region has the DNA TGTGCCAGTAGAGACAGGGCGAAGAATTCACCCCTCCACTTT. It specifies CASRDRAKNSPLHF.

The chain is built from TRBV5-6 and TRBJ1-5, with D tentatively TRBD1 (6 bases). V shed 0 bases and J shed 4 bases, with 8 bases lying between them. The CDR3 is 14 amino acids. Germline lookup yields CDR1 SGHDT and CDR2 YYEEEE. The CDR3 DNA is TGTGCCAGCAGCTTGGGGACAGCTAATCAGCCCCAGCATTTT. Its protein product is CASSLGTANQPQHF. The variable domain in full, completed from reference TRBV5-6 and TRBJ1-5, reads DAGVTQSPTHLIKTRGQQVTLRCSPKSGHDTVSWYQQALGQGPQFIFQYYEEEERQRGNFPDRFSGHQFPNYSSELNVNALLLGDSALYLCASSLGTANQPQHFGDGTRLSIL.

A remark on this clone: Different DNA sequences within this sample yield the same CDR3. V usage is TRBV5-1 and J usage is TRBJ1-2, with 8 bases matching TRBD1. Germline-derived CDR1 and CDR2 are SGHRS and YFSETQ. This CDR3 comprises 15 residues. J was trimmed by 2 bases and V by 0 bases; bases with no gene match: 3. The CDR3 protein is CASSLDAGGNYGYTF. The CDR3 region has the DNA TGCGCCAGCAGCTTGGATGCAGGGGGCAACTATGGCTACACCTTC.

The chain is built from TRBV11-3 and TRBJ2-3; D is uncertain. Germline CDR1 reads SGHNT; CDR2 reads YENEEA. V gave up 5 bases and J gave up 5 bases, with 8 bases separating them. The length of the CDR3 is 12 residues. CDR3 in DNA: TGTGCCAGCAGCCCCCGTAGAGATACGCAGTATTTT. It translates to CASSPRRDTQYF.

The chain uses TRBV10-1 and TRBJ1-2, with unresolved D. The germline V and J ends were trimmed by 0 bases and 13 bases, with 12 bases remaining between them. The CDR3 sequence is 12 residues long. CDR1 is WNHNN and CDR2 is SYGVQD in the germline V gene (reference sequence). This CDR3 is CASSESGRGPTF. In DNA, the CDR3 is TGCGCCAGCAGTGAGTCCGGACGGGGTCCCACCTTC.

Regarding this clone: Other DNA sequences in the same sample also yield this CDR3. V and J are TRBV24-1 and TRBJ2-3, with a tentative D call TRBD2 (5 bases). Germline V gene lookup returns CDR1 KGHDR and CDR2 SFDVKD. The CDR3 loop spans 14 amino acids. V lost 4 bases to trimming and J lost 0 bases, with 7 bases between them. As DNA, the CDR3 is TGTGCCACCAGTGACAGGACTAGCACAGATACGCAGTATTTT. It yields the protein CATSDRTSTDTQYF.

The chain has TRBV18 and TRBJ2-3, with TRBD2 matching over 11 bases. The CDR3 consists of 16 residues. Germline CDR1 KGHSH, CDR2 LQKENI. With 4 bases clipped from V and 5 bases from J, the junction kept 8 bases outside the gene matches. CDR3: CASSRKLAGVEDTQYF. The CDR3 DNA reads TGTGCCAGCTCACGAAAACTAGCGGGGGTGGAAGATACGCAGTATTTT.

The rearrangement links TRBV7-2 to TRBJ2-5; 15 nucleotides align to TRBD2. V was clipped by 2 bases and J by 5 bases; unmatched bases: 9. This CDR3 region has 18 residues. Germline values: CDR1 SGHTA, CDR2 FQGNSA. The CDR3 is CASSLFPGLAGGVETQYF. CDR3 nucleotide sequence: TGTGCCAGCAGCTTATTCCCCGGACTAGCGGGGGGGGTGGAGACCCAGTACTTC. The whole variable domain, remainder taken from reference TRBV7-2 and TRBJ2-5, is GAGVSQSPSNKVTEKGKDVELRCDPISGHTALYWYRQSLGQGLEFLIYFQGNSAPDKSGLPSDRFSAERTGGSVSTLTIQRTQQEDSAVYLCASSLFPGLAGGVETQYFGPGTRLLVL.